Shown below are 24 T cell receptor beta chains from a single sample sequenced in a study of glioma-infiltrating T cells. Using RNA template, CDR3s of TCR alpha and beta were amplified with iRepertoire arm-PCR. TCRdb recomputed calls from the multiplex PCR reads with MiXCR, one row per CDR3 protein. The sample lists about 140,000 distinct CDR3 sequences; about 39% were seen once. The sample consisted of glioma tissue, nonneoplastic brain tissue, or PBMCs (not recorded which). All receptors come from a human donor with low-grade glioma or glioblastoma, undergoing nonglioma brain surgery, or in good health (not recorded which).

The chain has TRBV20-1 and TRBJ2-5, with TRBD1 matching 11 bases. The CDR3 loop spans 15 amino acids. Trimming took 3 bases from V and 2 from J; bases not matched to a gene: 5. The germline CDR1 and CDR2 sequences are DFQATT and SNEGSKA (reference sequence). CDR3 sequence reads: CSARGQGGEQETQYF. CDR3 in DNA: TGCAGTGCTAGGGGACAGGGGGGGGAACAAGAGACCCAGTACTTC.

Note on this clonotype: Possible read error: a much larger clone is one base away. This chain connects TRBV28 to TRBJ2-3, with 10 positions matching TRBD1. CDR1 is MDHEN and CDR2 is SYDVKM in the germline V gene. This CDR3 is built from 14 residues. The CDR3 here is CASRFRDRGDTQYF. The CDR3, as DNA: TGTGCCAGCCGTTTCCGGGACAGGGGAGATACGCAGTATTTT.

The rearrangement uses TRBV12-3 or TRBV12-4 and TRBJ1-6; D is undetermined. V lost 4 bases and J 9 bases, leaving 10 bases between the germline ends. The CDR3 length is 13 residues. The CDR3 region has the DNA TGTGCCAGCAGTTATTCTCCAGTTTCACCCCTCCACTTT. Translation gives CASSYSPVSPLHF.

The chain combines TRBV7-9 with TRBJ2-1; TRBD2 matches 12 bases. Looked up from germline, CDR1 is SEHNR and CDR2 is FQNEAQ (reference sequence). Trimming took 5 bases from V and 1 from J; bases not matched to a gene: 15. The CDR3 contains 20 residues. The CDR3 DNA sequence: TGTGCCAGCAGCCAATCTCGGGGACTAGCGGGCCGGGAGTCCTACAATGAGCAGTTCTTC. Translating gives CASSQSRGLAGRESYNEQFF.

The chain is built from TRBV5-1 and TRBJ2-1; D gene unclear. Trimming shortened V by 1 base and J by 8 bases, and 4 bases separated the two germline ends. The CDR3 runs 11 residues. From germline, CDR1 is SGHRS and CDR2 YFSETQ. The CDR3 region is CASSLSHEQFF. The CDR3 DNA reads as TGCGCCAGCAGCTTGTCCCATGAGCAGTTCTTC.

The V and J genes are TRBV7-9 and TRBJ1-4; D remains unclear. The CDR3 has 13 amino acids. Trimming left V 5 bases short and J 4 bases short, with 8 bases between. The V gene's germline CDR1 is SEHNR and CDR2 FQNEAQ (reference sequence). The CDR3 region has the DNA TGTGCCAGCAGCACGTACAGTAATGAAAAACTGTTTTTT. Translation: CASSTYSNEKLFF. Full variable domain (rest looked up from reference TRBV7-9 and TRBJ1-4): DTGVSQNPRHKITKRGQNVTFRCDPISEHNRLYWYRQTLGQGPEFLTYFQNEAQLEKSRLLSDRFSAERPKGSFSTLEIQRTEQGDSAMYLCASSTYSNEKLFFGSGTQLSVL.

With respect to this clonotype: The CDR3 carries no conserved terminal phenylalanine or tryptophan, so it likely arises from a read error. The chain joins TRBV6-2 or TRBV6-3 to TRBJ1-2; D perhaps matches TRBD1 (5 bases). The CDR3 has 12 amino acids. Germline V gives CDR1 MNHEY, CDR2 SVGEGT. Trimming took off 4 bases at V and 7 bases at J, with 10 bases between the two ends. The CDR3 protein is CASSSDSGGYTL. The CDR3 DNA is TGTGCCAGCAGTTCAGACAGCGGTGGCTACACCCTC.

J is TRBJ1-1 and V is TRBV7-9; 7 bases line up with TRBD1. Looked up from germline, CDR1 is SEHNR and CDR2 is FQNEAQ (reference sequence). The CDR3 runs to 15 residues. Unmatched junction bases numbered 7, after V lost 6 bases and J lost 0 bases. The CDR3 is CASSSWDRLNTEAFF. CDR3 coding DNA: TGTGCCAGCAGTTCTTGGGACAGATTGAACACTGAAGCTTTCTTT.

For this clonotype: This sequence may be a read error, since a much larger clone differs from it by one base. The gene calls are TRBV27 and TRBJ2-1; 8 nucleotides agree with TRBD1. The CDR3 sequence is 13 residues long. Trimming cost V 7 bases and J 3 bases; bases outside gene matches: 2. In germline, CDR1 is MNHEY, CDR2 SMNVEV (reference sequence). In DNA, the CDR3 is TGTGCCAGCACGACAGGGGACTACAATGAGCAGTTCTTC. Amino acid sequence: CASTTGDYNEQFF.

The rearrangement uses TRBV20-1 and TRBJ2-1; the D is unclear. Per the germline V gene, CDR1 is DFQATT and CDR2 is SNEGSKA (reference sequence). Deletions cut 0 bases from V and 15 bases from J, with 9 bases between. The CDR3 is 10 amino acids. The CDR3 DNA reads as TGCAGTGCTAGAGAGGTCCCTCGGTTCTTC. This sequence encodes CSAREVPRFF.

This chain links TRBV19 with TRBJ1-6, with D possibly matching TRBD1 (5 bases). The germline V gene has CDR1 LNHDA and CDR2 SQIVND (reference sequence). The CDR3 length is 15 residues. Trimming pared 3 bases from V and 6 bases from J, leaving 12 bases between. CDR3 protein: CASSMRDSRNSPLHF. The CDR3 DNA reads TGTGCCAGTAGTATGAGGGACTCGCGTAATTCACCCCTCCACTTT.

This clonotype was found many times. The CDR3 DNA sequence: TGTGCCAGCAGGTGGGGTTATGAGCAGTTCTTC. Translated, it gives CASRWGYEQFF. The rearrangement links TRBV6-2 or TRBV6-3 to TRBJ2-1; D is uncertain. The CDR3 has 11 amino acids. V gave up 6 bases and J gave up 8 bases, with 8 bases separating them. Germline V gene data show CDR1 as MNHEY and CDR2 as SVGEGT.

Written as DNA, the CDR3 is TGCAGTGCTAGTTCCCAAGACACTGAAGCTTTCTTT. Translation: CSASSQDTEAFF. The genes are TRBV20-1 and TRBJ1-1; D is unresolved. Germline lookup yields CDR1 DFQATT and CDR2 SNEGSKA (reference sequence). CDR3 size: 12 residues. V was pared by 3 bases and J by 3 bases, with 8 bases between.

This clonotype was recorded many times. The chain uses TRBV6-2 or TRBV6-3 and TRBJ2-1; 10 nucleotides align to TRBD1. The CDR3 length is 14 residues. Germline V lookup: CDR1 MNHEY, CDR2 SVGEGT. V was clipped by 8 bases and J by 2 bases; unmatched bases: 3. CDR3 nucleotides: TGTGCCAGCTCTGGGACAGGGGCCTACAATGAGCAGTTCTTC. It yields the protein CASSGTGAYNEQFF.

CDR3 DNA sequence: TGTGCCAGTAGTATAGCCGCTGGTAACTATGGCTACACCTTC. This sequence encodes CASSIAAGNYGYTF. V gene TRBV19 combines with J gene TRBJ1-2; D unclear. V was trimmed by 1 base and J by 1 base, leaving 7 bases between them. The CDR3 has 14 amino acids. Per germline, CDR1 LNHDA and CDR2 SQIVND (reference sequence).

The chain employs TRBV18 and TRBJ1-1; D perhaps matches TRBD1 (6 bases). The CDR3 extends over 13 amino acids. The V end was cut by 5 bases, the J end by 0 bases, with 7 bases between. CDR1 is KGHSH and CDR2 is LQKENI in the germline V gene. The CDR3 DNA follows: TGTGCCAGCTCATCAGGGGTGAACACTGAAGCTTTCTTT. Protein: CASSSGVNTEAFF.

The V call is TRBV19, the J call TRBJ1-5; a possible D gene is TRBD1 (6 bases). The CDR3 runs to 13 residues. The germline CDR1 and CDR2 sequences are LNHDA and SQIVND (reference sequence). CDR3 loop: CATTDRPDQPQHF. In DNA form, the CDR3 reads TGTGCTACCACGGACAGACCTGATCAGCCCCAGCATTTT. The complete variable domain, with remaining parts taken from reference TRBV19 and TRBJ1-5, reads DGGITQSPKYLFRKEGQNVTLSCEQNLNHDAMYWYRQDPGQGLRLIYYSQIVNDFQKGDIAEGYSVSREKKESFPLTVTSAQKNPTAFYLCATTDRPDQPQHFGDGTRLSIL.

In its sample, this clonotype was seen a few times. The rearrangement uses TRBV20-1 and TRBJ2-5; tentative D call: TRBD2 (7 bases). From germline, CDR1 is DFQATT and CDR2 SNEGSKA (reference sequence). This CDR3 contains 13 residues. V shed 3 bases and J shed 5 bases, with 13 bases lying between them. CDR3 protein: CSARRGPGETQYF. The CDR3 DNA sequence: TGCAGTGCTAGGCGGGGGCCCGGGGAGACCCAGTACTTC.

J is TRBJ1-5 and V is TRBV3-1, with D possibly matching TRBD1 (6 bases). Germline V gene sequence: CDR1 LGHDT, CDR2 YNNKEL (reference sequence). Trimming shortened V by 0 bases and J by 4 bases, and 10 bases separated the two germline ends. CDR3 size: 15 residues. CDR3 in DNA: TGTGCCAGCAGCCAAGATCCAGGGGCAAATCAGCCCCAGCATTTT. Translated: CASSQDPGANQPQHF.

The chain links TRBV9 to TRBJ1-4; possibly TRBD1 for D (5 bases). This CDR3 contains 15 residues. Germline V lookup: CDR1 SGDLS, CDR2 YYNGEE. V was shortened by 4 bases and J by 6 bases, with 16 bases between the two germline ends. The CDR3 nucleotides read TGTGCCAGCAGCCCCCGACAGTATAGGGATGAAAAACTGTTTTTT. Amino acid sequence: CASSPRQYRDEKLFF.

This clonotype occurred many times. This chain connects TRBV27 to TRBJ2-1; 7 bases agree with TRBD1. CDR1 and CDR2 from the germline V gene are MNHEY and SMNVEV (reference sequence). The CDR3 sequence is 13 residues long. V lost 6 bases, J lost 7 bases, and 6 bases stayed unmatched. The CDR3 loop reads CASRKQGLNEQFF. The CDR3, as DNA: TGTGCCAGCAGAAAACAGGGGCTAAATGAGCAGTTCTTC.

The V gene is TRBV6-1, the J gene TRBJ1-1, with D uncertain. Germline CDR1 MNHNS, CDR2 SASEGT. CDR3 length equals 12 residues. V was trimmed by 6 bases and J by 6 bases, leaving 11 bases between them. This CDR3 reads CASRDGFAEAFF. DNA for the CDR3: TGTGCCAGCAGGGACGGGTTCGCTGAAGCTTTCTTT.

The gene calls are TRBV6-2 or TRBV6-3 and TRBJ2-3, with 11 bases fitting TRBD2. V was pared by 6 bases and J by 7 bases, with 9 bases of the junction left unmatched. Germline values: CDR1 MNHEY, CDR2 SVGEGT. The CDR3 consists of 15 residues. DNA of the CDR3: TGTGCCAGCAGGCCTGCTAGCGGGAGGCAGAATACGCAGTATTTT. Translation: CASRPASGRQNTQYF.

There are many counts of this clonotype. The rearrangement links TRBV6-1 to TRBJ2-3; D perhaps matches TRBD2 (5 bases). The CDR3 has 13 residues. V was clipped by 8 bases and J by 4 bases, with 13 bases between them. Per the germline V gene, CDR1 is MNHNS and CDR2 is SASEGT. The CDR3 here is CASSLGGPDTQYF. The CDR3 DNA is TGTGCCAGCTCCCTAGGAGGTCCAGATACGCAGTATTTT.